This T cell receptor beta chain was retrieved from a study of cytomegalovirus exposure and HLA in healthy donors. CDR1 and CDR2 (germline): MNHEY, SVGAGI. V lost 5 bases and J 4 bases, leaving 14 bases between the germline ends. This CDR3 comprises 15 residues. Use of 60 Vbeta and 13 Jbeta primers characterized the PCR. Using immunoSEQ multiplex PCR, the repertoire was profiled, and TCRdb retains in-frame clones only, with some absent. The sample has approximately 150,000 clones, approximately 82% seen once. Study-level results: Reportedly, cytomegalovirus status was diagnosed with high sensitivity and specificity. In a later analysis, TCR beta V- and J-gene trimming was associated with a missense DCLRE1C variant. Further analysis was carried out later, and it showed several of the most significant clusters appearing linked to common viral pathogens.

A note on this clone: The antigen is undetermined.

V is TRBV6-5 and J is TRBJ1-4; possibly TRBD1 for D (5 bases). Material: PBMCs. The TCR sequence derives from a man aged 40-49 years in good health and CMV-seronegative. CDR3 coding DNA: TGTGCCAGCAGTAACCGGGCAGGGAATAATGAAAAACTGTTTTTT. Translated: CASSNRAGNNEKLFF.